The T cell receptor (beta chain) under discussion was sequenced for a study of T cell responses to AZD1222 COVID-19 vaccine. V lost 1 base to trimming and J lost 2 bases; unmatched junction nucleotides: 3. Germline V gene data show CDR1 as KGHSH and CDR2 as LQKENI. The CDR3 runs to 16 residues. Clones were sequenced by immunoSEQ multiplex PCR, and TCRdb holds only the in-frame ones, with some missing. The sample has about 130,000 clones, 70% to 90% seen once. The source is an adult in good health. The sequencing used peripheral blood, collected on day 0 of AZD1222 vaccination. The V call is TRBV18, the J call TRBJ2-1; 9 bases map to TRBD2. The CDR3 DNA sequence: TGTGCCAGCTCACCACGACTAGCGGAAACCTACAATGAGCAGTTCTTC. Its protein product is CASSPRLAETYNEQFF.